This is a list of T cell receptor beta chains from one sample in a study of CD8+ T cells in alopecia areata. This table comes from immunoSEQ multiplex PCR, and its TCRdb copy is limited to in-frame clones, with some not included. The top ten clones hold around 21% of a sample with roughly 5,100 clones, approximately 89% of them seen once. Here the sequenced sample was skin, taken at week 4, from a patient treated with tofacitinib. These receptors all come from a human donor with alopecia areata. Each CDR3 is given with its conserved first and last residue. The D gene is left open where the match is weak. Clone size is stated in some rows and not others, as once, few, many or a class when expanded.

>once|TRBD2|TRBV27|TRBJ2-3
CASSIYGGRTDTQYF
TGTGCCAGCAGTATTTACGGCGGGAGGACAGATACGCAGTATTTT
>-|TRBD2|TRBV5-1|TRBJ2-1
CASSSGLAGVNEQFF
TGCGCCAGCAGCTCTGGACTAGCGGGGGTCAATGAGCAGTTCTTC
>-|TRBD2|TRBV6-5|TRBJ2-5
CASSSTGLAAETQYF
TGTGCCAGCAGTTCCACCGGACTAGCGGCGGAGACCCAGTACTTC
>-|TRBD1|TRBV7-2|TRBJ2-7
CASSSTSTGVPYF
TGTGCCAGCAGCTCGACCTCTACAGGGGTCCCGTACTTC
>-|-|TRBV7-2|TRBJ1-2
CASSWDLSNYGYTF
TGTGCCAGCAGCTGGGATTTATCTAACTATGGCTACACCTTC
>-|-|TRBV7-2|TRBJ2-7
CASSSSPGQSYEQYF
TGTGCCAGCAGCTCCTCCCCGGGACAAAGCTACGAGCAGTACTTC
>-|-|TRBV19|TRBJ2-7
CASSLGGGDYEQYF
TGTGCCAGTAGTCTGGGCGGGGGCGACTACGAGCAGTACTTC
>large|-|TRBV13|TRBJ2-5
CASSPDGGGQETQYF
TGTGCCAGCAGCCCCGACGGTGGGGGCCAAGAGACCCAGTACTTC
>few|-|TRBV6-6|TRBJ2-3
CASSYGGPDTQYF
TGTGCCAGCAGTTACGGCGGGCCGGATACGCAGTATTTT
>-|-|TRBV5-5|TRBJ2-1
CASSHDYSYNEQFF
TGTGCCAGCAGCCATGACTACTCCTACAATGAGCAGTTCTTC
>-|TRBD1|TRBV11-3|TRBJ1-1
CASSVTGAPHTEAFF
TGTGCCAGCAGCGTAACAGGGGCCCCACACACTGAAGCTTTCTTT
>-|-|TRBV29-1|TRBJ1-1
CSVGLSTSEAFF
TGCAGCGTTGGCCTTAGCACATCTGAAGCTTTCTTT
>few|TRBD1|TRBV6-6|TRBJ1-4
CASSWTGEKLFF
TGTGCCAGCAGCTGGACAGGTGAAAAACTGTTTTTT
>few|-|TRBV2|TRBJ2-5
CASSERGSETQYF
TGTGCCAGCAGTGAAAGGGGAAGCGAGACCCAGTACTTC
>once|-|TRBV12-5|TRBJ2-1
CASGLYNEQFF
TGTGCTAGTGGCCTTTACAATGAGCAGTTCTTC
>-|-|TRBV6-6|TRBJ2-1
CASSPGGGGYNEQFF
TGTGCCAGCAGTCCCGGGGGCGGGGGTTACAATGAGCAGTTCTTC
>-|TRBD2|TRBV4-3|TRBJ2-7
CASSQDFLRGFYEQYF
TGCGCCAGCAGCCAAGATTTTTTGCGGGGGTTCTACGAGCAGTACTTC
>-|-|TRBV13|TRBJ2-3
CASSSGGYTDTQYF
TGTGCCAGCAGCTCGGGCGGTTACACAGATACGCAGTATTTT
>-|-|TRBV7-6|TRBJ2-7
CASSLGQQGDSGIYEQYF
TGTGCCAGCAGCTTAGGTCAACAGGGAGACAGTGGGATCTACGAGCAGTACTTC
>-|TRBD1|TRBV28|TRBJ2-7
CASFPGQGYEQYF
TGTGCCAGCTTTCCGGGACAGGGCTACGAGCAGTACTTC
>-|-|TRBV20-1|TRBJ2-3
CSALTGDTQYF
TGCAGTGCTCTTACAGGGGATACGCAGTATTTT
>-|-|TRBV5-1|TRBJ2-4
CASSPGLENIQYF
TGCGCCAGCAGCCCCGGCCTGGAAAACATTCAGTACTTC
>-|-|TRBV5-4|TRBJ1-3
CASSLSTASGNTIYF
TGTGCCAGCAGTCTTTCCACGGCCTCTGGAAACACCATATATTTT